These 6 T cell receptor beta chains share one sample of origin, sequenced in a study of cytomegalovirus exposure and HLA in healthy donors. A multiplex PCR was run with 60 Vbeta primers and 13 Jbeta primers. The repertoire was sequenced with immunoSEQ multiplex PCR; TCRdb's copy has only in-frame clones and lacks some. The sample consists of 120,000 to 150,000 clones, approximately 78% of them appearing once. The sample consisted of PBMCs. These receptors all stem from a man aged 18 to 29 in good health and CMV-seropositive.

The chain links TRBV9 to TRBJ2-3, with D maybe TRBD1 (5 bases). The germline gives CDR1 SGDLS, CDR2 YYNGEE. CDR3 length equals 16 residues. V lost 0 bases and J 2 bases, leaving 13 bases between the germline ends. CDR3 in DNA: TGTGCCAGCAGCGTAGAGGGGTGGGAAGTCACAGATACGCAGTATTTT. Protein sequence: CASSVEGWEVTDTQYF.

This chain connects TRBV4-2 to TRBJ2-1, with 11 bases matching TRBD2. The CDR3 runs 17 residues. Germline CDR1 is LGHNA and CDR2 is YNFKEQ. J gave up 2 bases and V 0 bases, and 3 bases lay outside the gene matches. The CDR3, as DNA: TGTGCCAGCAGCCAAGATACTAGCGGGAGTGCCTACAATGAGCAGTTCTTC. Translation: CASSQDTSGSAYNEQFF.

The chain recombines TRBV4-1 with TRBJ1-5; 7 bases line up with TRBD1. V shed 0 bases and J 5 bases; nucleotides not matched to a gene: 4. CDR3 length: 15 residues. The germline V gene has CDR1 MGHRA and CDR2 YSYEKL. CDR3 nucleotides: TGCGCCAGCAGCCAAGATGTACAGGGGTATCAGCCCCAGCATTTT. Translated: CASSQDVQGYQPQHF.

The CDR3: CASSYPSGSYEQYF. CDR3 nucleotides: TGTGCCAGCAGCTACCCTAGCGGGAGTTACGAGCAGTACTTC. The chain uses TRBV7-9 and TRBJ2-7; TRBD2 matches at 10 bases. The ends lost 4 bases at V and 4 bases at J; junction bases unmatched: 4. The germline V gene encodes CDR1 SEHNR and CDR2 FQNEAQ (reference sequence). The CDR3 spans 14 residues.

The rearrangement links TRBV28 to TRBJ1-2; D is uncertain. CDR3 length: 14 residues. Germline V gene lookup returns CDR1 MDHEN and CDR2 SYDVKM. V dropped 1 base and J dropped 1 base, with 7 bases sitting between them. CDR3 protein: CASSLSPHNYGYTF. In DNA form, the CDR3 reads TGTGCCAGCAGTTTATCCCCACATAACTATGGCTACACCTTC.

The chain recombines TRBV19 with TRBJ1-1, with D unclear. V was clipped by 3 bases and J by 4 bases, with 12 bases between them. Germline values: CDR1 LNHDA, CDR2 SQIVND (reference sequence). There are 14 residues in the CDR3. The CDR3 DNA reads TGTGCCAGTAGTATCGCCAGTTCCATCACTGAAGCTTTCTTT. It is translated as CASSIASSITEAFF.